Listed below are T cell receptor beta chains from one sample, sequenced in a study of low-dose radiotherapy and immunotherapy resistance in tumors. TCRdb independently ran MiXCR on the reads; one entry per CDR3 protein. The table has over 55,000 distinct CDR3 sequences, around a third seen once; the top ten hold approximately 10%. This sample comprised PBMCs, obtained before treatment. These receptors were obtained from a female donor with ovarian cancer. The conserved cysteine and the conserved F or W are not part of the CDR3 here. Each record gives: J gene, V gene, clone size, CDR3 protein. Not all rows give a size; the values are once, few, many and, for expanded clones, a class.

j_gene: TRBJ2-3
v_gene: TRBV24-1
abundance: many
CDR3aa: ATSELGDTQY

j_gene: TRBJ2-7
v_gene: TRBV2
abundance: NA
CDR3aa: ASSDGTGGAFYEQY

j_gene: TRBJ1-1
v_gene: TRBV10-3
abundance: NA
CDR3aa: AISESTGTYEAF

j_gene: TRBJ2-2
v_gene: TRBV7-2
abundance: many
CDR3aa: ASSLVATSGSFTGELF

j_gene: TRBJ2-1
v_gene: TRBV4-2
abundance: many
CDR3aa: ASSQDGTSGTVWYEQF

j_gene: TRBJ2-7
v_gene: TRBV27
abundance: many
CDR3aa: ASSLSRDGVQY

j_gene: TRBJ1-1
v_gene: TRBV30
abundance: few
CDR3aa: AWSVNPLSGTEAF

j_gene: TRBJ2-3
v_gene: TRBV13
abundance: NA
CDR3aa: ASTPGLAGGPDTQY

j_gene: TRBJ2-7
v_gene: TRBV19
abundance: many
CDR3aa: ASKGGSLGGEQY

j_gene: TRBJ2-7
v_gene: TRBV12-3/TRBV12-4
abundance: many
CDR3aa: ASSSSTSGVSYEQY

j_gene: TRBJ2-3
v_gene: TRBV3-1
abundance: NA
CDR3aa: ASSRSGADTQY

j_gene: TRBJ2-2
v_gene: TRBV5-1
abundance: many
CDR3aa: ASNDRGPNTGELF

j_gene: TRBJ2-1
v_gene: TRBV28
abundance: many
CDR3aa: ASSLSLTGAGEQF

j_gene: TRBJ2-2
v_gene: TRBV28
abundance: NA
CDR3aa: ASSLAPRELF

j_gene: TRBJ2-1
v_gene: TRBV7-2
abundance: NA
CDR3aa: ASSLARVAGGLSTYNEQF